This TCR beta chain came from a study of shared clonotypes between healthy human individuals. V was shortened by 4 bases and J by 5 bases, with 6 bases between the two germline ends. The CDR3 sequence is 12 residues long. Looked up from germline, CDR1 is KGHSH and CDR2 is LQKENI. Measured with immunoSEQ multiplex PCR; TCRdb has only the in-frame clones, and not every one. The table has roughly 2,300,000 clones, around 90% seen once. The sequencing input was naive CD4+ T cells from PBMCs. Specified subset: CD45RA+ positively selected. The chain employs TRBV18 and TRBJ2-4; no definite D call. This TCR derives from a man younger than 35 in good health. Some clones in this sample may be carry-over from other donors' samples. The CDR3 sequence is CASSLTENIQYF. The CDR3 DNA follows: TGTGCCAGCTCACTGACGGAAAACATTCAGTACTTC.